Below are 29 T cell receptor beta chains sequenced from a single sample in a study of T cell changes during pregnancy in multiple sclerosis. Here immunoSEQ multiplex PCR was the method, and the copy in TCRdb shows in-frame clones only, minus some. Among 25,000 to 30,000 clones listed, about 84% were seen once. Sequencing used CD8+ T cells from peripheral blood mononuclear cells, obtained after pregnancy. The receptors were gathered from a female donor with multiple sclerosis, enrolled in a pregnancy study.

The chain is built from TRBV28 and TRBJ1-1; D is undetermined. Germline lookup yields CDR1 MDHEN and CDR2 SYDVKM. CDR3 length: 13 residues. The V gene lost 6 bases and the J gene lost 2 bases, with 10 bases spanning the gap. CDR3 nucleotide sequence: TGTGCCAGCAGAGTCCCAGGAAACACTGAAGCTTTCTTT. Translating gives CASRVPGNTEAFF. Combining the CDR3 with reference TRBV28 and TRBJ1-1 gives the whole variable domain DVKVTQSSRYLVKRTGEKVFLECVQDMDHENMFWYRQDPGLGLRLIYFSYDVKMKEKGDIPEGYSVSREKKERFSLILESASTNQTSMYLCASRVPGNTEAFFGQGTRLTVV.

This chain links TRBV9 with TRBJ2-2; 8 bases line up with TRBD2. The length of the CDR3 is 16 residues. V shed 6 bases, J shed 1 base, and the junction held 8 bases outside the gene matches. The germline V gene encodes CDR1 SGDLS and CDR2 YYNGEE. CDR3: CASTHARGVNTGELFF. Here the CDR3 DNA reads TGTGCCAGCACTCACGCGCGGGGGGTGAACACCGGGGAGCTGTTTTTT.

The chain carries TRBV10-3 and TRBJ2-7; 11 nucleotides line up with TRBD1. Germline CDR1 and CDR2: ENHRY and SYGVKD. This CDR3 contains 14 residues. J was trimmed by 5 bases and V by 4 bases; bases with no gene match: 4. The CDR3 region has the DNA TGTGCCATCAGTGGGGGACAGGGGGAAGACGAGCAGTACTTC. Its translation: CAISGGQGEDEQYF.

The CDR3 DNA follows: TGTGCCAGCAGTCCGGGACTAGCGGGGGTACCCACCGGGGAGCTGTTTTTT. This encodes CASSPGLAGVPTGELFF. The chain links TRBV28 to TRBJ2-2; TRBD2 agrees at 14 bases. CDR1 and CDR2 from the germline V gene are MDHEN and SYDVKM. J was trimmed by 4 bases and V by 5 bases; bases with no gene match: 6. This CDR3 is built from 17 residues.

The V call is TRBV11-2, the J call TRBJ2-1; perhaps TRBD2 as D (5 bases). The germline gives CDR1 SGHAT, CDR2 FQNNGV. CDR3 size: 17 residues. The V end lost 7 bases, the J end lost 3 bases, and 22 bases lay between the germline ends. DNA for the CDR3: TGTGCCAGCATCGACATGAGGGAGACTCCGAGCTACAATGAGCAGTTCTTC. It is translated as CASIDMRETPSYNEQFF.

This clone was detected once. The rearrangement joins TRBV5-1 to TRBJ1-2, with D tentatively TRBD1 (6 bases). Germline-derived CDR1 and CDR2 are SGHRS and YFSETQ. CDR3 size: 14 residues. Deletions cut 5 bases from V and 8 bases from J, with 19 bases between. In DNA, the CDR3 is TGCGCCAGCAGGGCGGCGGGGGGCGCGGACGGCTACACCTTC. This encodes CASRAAGGADGYTF.

The chain recombines TRBV30 with TRBJ2-7; a weak D match, TRBD1 (5 bases). The CDR3 is 12 amino acids. The germline gives CDR1 GTSNPN, CDR2 SVGIG (reference sequence). V dropped 8 bases and J dropped 6 bases, with 17 bases sitting between them. The CDR3 bases are TGTGCCGTAGCCAGAACAGGCTCCGAGCAGTACTTC. It translates to CAVARTGSEQYF.

V and J are TRBV21-1 and TRBJ1-5; TRBD1, the table's D call, was not compared with the DNA. TRBV21-1 is tagged as a pseudogene. The CDR3 is 18 residues long. Here the CDR3 DNA reads TGTGCCCGCTCAGAGCCGGGACAGGGGGCTAAGGCAGGTCAGCCCCAGCATTTT. Translated, it gives CARSEPGQGAKAGQPQHF.

The sample holds a few counts of this clone. V and J are TRBV27 and TRBJ2-7; 7 bases are a match to TRBD1. The CDR3 is 13 amino acids. Germline CDR1 reads MNHEY; CDR2 reads SMNVEV (reference sequence). With 11 bases clipped from V and 3 bases from J, the junction kept 10 bases outside the gene matches. The DNA of the CDR3 is TGTGCCTCCGGACAGGTTGGTTTCTACGAGCAGTACTTC. This translates into CASGQVGFYEQYF.

The V and J genes are TRBV27 and TRBJ2-7, with D possibly being TRBD2 (7 bases). Germline CDR1 MNHEY, CDR2 SMNVEV (reference sequence). This CDR3 has 15 amino acids. V lost 6 bases, J lost 4 bases, and 19 bases lay in between. This CDR3 reads CASRTPGGGLYEQYF. The CDR3 bases are TGTGCCAGCAGGACCCCCGGCGGGGGCCTTTACGAGCAGTACTTC.

V is TRBV10-3 and J is TRBJ2-3; 11 bases are shared with TRBD1. Germline V CDR1 and CDR2: ENHRY, SYGVKD. The J segment lost 5 bases and the V segment lost 2 bases, leaving 3 bases of the junction unmatched. This CDR3 contains 15 residues. The CDR3 sequence is CAISEGQGAEDTQYF. The CDR3 nucleotides are TGTGCCATCAGTGAGGGACAGGGGGCCGAAGATACGCAGTATTTT.

The chain is built from TRBV11-2 and TRBJ2-5; 9 bases align to TRBD2. CDR1 and CDR2 (germline): SGHAT, FQNNGV. J was trimmed by 4 bases and V by 3 bases; bases with no gene match: 3. This CDR3 comprises 14 residues. The CDR3 DNA is TGTGCCAGCAGCTTCGCGGGGGGGGCAGAGACCCAGTACTTC. Translated: CASSFAGGAETQYF. The variable domain in full, completed from reference TRBV11-2 and TRBJ2-5, reads EAGVAQSPRYKIIEKRQSVAFWCNPISGHATLYWYQQILGQGPKLLIQFQNNGVVDDSQLPKDRFSAERLKGVDSTLKIQPAKLEDSAVYLCASSFAGGAETQYFGPGTRLLVL.

The J gene is TRBJ2-3, the V gene TRBV9; TRBD1 might be the D (5 bases). The CDR3 has 15 amino acids. CDR1 is SGDLS and CDR2 is YYNGEE in the germline V gene. With 1 base removed from V and 1 base from J, the gap between germline ends came to 10 bases. The CDR3 here is CASSVYRKGTDTQYF. In DNA form, the CDR3 reads TGTGCCAGCAGCGTATACAGGAAGGGCACAGATACGCAGTATTTT.

The J gene is TRBJ2-7, the V gene TRBV5-4; D is perhaps TRBD1 (5 bases). The CDR3 is made up of 14 amino acids. V gave up 4 bases and J gave up 3 bases, with 14 bases separating them. Germline V gene sequence: CDR1 SGHNT, CDR2 YYREEE (reference sequence). CDR3 sequence reads: CASSLGDSVYEQYF. The CDR3 nucleotides read TGTGCCAGCAGCCTAGGGGATTCCGTCTACGAGCAGTACTTC.

A few counts support this clone. The chain uses TRBV30 and TRBJ1-1, with D possibly TRBD1 on 6 matching bases. There are 12 residues in the CDR3. The V end was cut by 2 bases, the J end by 5 bases, with 9 bases between. Germline V gives CDR1 GTSNPN, CDR2 SVGIG (reference sequence). CDR3 in DNA: TGTGCCTGGAGTACAGGGCGAACTGAAGCTTTCTTT. It yields the protein CAWSTGRTEAFF.

The V call is TRBV5-1, the J call TRBJ1-2, with D perhaps matching TRBD1 (5 bases). Trimming stripped 3 bases from V and 2 bases from J, with 23 bases between. This CDR3 is 18 amino acids long. Germline CDR1 SGHRS, CDR2 YFSETQ. The CDR3 DNA reads as TGCGCCAGCAGCTCCAACGGTGTGGCGGGGCCTAAAAACTATGGCTACACCTTC. Protein sequence: CASSSNGVAGPKNYGYTF.

This clone is labeled medium-sized. The V and J genes are TRBV5-4 and TRBJ1-1, with D unclear. Germline V gene lookup returns CDR1 SGHNT and CDR2 YYREEE (reference sequence). Trimming pared 4 bases from V and 6 bases from J, leaving 13 bases between. The length of the CDR3 is 13 residues. CDR3 loop: CASSQEDAAEAFF. The CDR3 DNA follows: TGTGCCAGCAGCCAGGAGGACGCGGCTGAAGCTTTCTTT.

V usage is TRBV27 and J usage is TRBJ2-1, with D possibly TRBD2 on 6 matching bases. V was cut by 5 bases and J by 0 bases, with 14 bases left in between. Germline V CDR1 and CDR2: MNHEY, SMNVEV (reference sequence). The CDR3 spans 16 residues. The CDR3 here is CASSEPGLSSYNEQFF. The CDR3 DNA sequence: TGTGCCAGCAGTGAACCGGGACTCAGCTCCTACAATGAGCAGTTCTTC.

On this clone itself: Other DNA sequences in the sample encode the same CDR3. The chain uses TRBV5-1 and TRBJ2-7; D possibly corresponds to TRBD2 (6 bases). The V gene lost 7 bases and the J gene lost 3 bases, with 14 bases spanning the gap. Germline CDR1 reads SGHRS; CDR2 reads YFSETQ. The CDR3 contains 13 residues. The CDR3 DNA reads TGCGCCAGCCGCGTTGGGGGGAGCTACGAGCAGTACTTC. Amino acids: CASRVGGSYEQYF.

This clone occurred once. The rearrangement links TRBV7-9 to TRBJ1-1, with D possibly being TRBD1 (6 bases). Trimming left V 4 bases short and J 4 bases short, with 22 bases between. Per germline, CDR1 SEHNR and CDR2 FQNEAQ (reference sequence). CDR3 length: 17 residues. The CDR3 region is CASSWGIRGHELTEAFF. The CDR3 nucleotides are TGTGCCAGCAGCTGGGGAATTAGGGGACATGAACTCACTGAAGCTTTCTTT.

This chain joins TRBV2 and TRBJ2-5; 7 bases map to TRBD1. V gave up 6 bases and J gave up 2 bases; unmatched junction bases: 9. In germline, CDR1 is SNHLY, CDR2 FYNNEI. The CDR3 is made up of 15 amino acids. The CDR3 nucleotides are TGTGCCAGCAGCACCTGGACAGGATCGCAAGAGACCCAGTACTTC. Amino acid sequence: CASSTWTGSQETQYF.

The chain recombines TRBV6-5 with TRBJ2-1; 7 positions agree with TRBD1. This CDR3 has 14 amino acids. Germline loops: CDR1 MNHEY, CDR2 SVGAGI. The ends lost 3 bases at V and 5 bases at J; junction bases unmatched: 4. The CDR3 bases are TGTGCCAGCAGTTATAGGGGGCCACACAATGAGCAGTTCTTC. Translated: CASSYRGPHNEQFF.

CDR3 region: CASSSLGGGGNTEAFF. CDR3 bases: TGTGCCAGCAGCTCCTTGGGGGGAGGGGGTAACACTGAAGCTTTCTTT. The V and J genes are TRBV7-9 and TRBJ1-1; D is possibly TRBD1 (6 bases). Trimming took 4 bases from V and 2 from J, leaving 17 bases between them. This CDR3 has 16 residues. Germline-derived CDR1 and CDR2 are SEHNR and FQNEAQ (reference sequence).

The J gene is TRBJ2-3, the V gene TRBV5-6; maybe TRBD2 (5 bases). CDR1 SGHDT and CDR2 YYEEEE come from the germline V gene. The CDR3 runs 15 residues. The V gene lost 3 bases and the J gene lost 2 bases, with 13 bases spanning the gap. The CDR3 loop reads CASSWEQELTDTQYF. The CDR3 DNA reads TGTGCCAGCAGCTGGGAGCAGGAACTCACAGATACGCAGTATTTT.

The J gene is TRBJ2-7, the V gene TRBV6-1, with 7 bases fitting TRBD2. V shed 1 base and J 2 bases; nucleotides not matched to a gene: 2. The CDR3 extends over 14 amino acids. Germline V gene sequence: CDR1 MNHNS, CDR2 SASEGT. The CDR3 here is CASSEGGGPYEQYF. DNA of the CDR3: TGTGCCAGCAGTGAAGGGGGGGGACCCTACGAGCAGTACTTC.

This clone was observed a few times. The chain employs TRBV30 and TRBJ1-2; no definite D call. Germline V CDR1 and CDR2: GTSNPN, SVGIG (reference sequence). The germline V and J ends were trimmed by 0 bases and 2 bases, with 4 bases remaining between them. The CDR3 is 12 amino acids. CDR3 region: CAWSVLNYGYTF. The CDR3 DNA follows: TGTGCCTGGAGTGTACTAAACTATGGCTACACCTTC.

The chain is built from TRBV6-6 and TRBJ2-7, with TRBD1 as a possible D gene (6 bases). CDR3 length: 13 residues. Germline CDR1 reads MNHNY; CDR2 reads SVGAGI (reference sequence). Trimming cost V 5 bases and J 5 bases, with 13 bases left between them. The CDR3 here is CASSPTGRNEQYF. CDR3 nucleotides: TGTGCCAGCAGTCCCACAGGGAGAAACGAGCAGTACTTC.

The chain couples TRBV27 to TRBJ2-1, with D tentatively TRBD2 (6 bases). There are 14 residues in the CDR3. Between the trimmed V and J ends, which lost 2 bases and 9 bases, there was a span of 14 bases. The germline gives CDR1 MNHEY, CDR2 SMNVEV (reference sequence). The CDR3: CASSLRNRGSEQFF. CDR3 nucleotides: TGTGCCAGCAGTTTACGCAACCGGGGGTCTGAGCAGTTCTTC.

The chain uses TRBV6-6 and TRBJ1-4; D might be TRBD1 (6 bases). In germline, CDR1 is MNHNY, CDR2 SVGAGI (reference sequence). The CDR3 is 14 amino acids. V was cut by 5 bases and J by 6 bases, with 13 bases left in between. CDR3 coding DNA: TGTGCCAGCAGTAACAACAGGGTTGATGAAAAACTGTTTTTT. Protein: CASSNNRVDEKLFF.